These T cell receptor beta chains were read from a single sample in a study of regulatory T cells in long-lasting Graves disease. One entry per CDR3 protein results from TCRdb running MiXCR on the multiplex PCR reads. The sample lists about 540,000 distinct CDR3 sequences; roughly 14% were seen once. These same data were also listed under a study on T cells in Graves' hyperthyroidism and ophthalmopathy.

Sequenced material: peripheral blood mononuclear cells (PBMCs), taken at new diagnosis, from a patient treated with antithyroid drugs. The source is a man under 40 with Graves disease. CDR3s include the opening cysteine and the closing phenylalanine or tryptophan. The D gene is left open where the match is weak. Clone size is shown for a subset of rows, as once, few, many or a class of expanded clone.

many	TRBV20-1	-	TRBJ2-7	CSATLTSYEQYF	TGCAGTGCTACACTGACTAGCTACGAGCAGTACTTC
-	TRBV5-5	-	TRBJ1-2	CASSKAGAIGGYTF	TGTGCCAGCAGTAAAGCGGGGGCCATAGGAGGCTACACCTTC
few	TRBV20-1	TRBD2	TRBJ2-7	CSVLLAGISYEQYF	TGCAGTGTCTTACTAGCGGGTATCTCCTACGAGCAGTACTTC
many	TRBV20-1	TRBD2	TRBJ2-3	CSARVAAGSPDTQYF	TGCAGTGCTAGAGTGGCAGCGGGATCCCCAGATACGCAGTATTTT
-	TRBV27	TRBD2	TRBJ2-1	CASSLFLAGQYNEQFF	TGTGCCAGCAGTTTATTCCTAGCGGGACAATACAATGAGCAGTTCTTC
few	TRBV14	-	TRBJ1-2	CASSQSPEPGYGYTF	TGTGCCAGCAGCCAGAGTCCGGAGCCGGGCTATGGCTACACCTTC
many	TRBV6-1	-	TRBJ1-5	CASSEAYNQPQHF	TGTGCCAGCAGTGAAGCGTACAATCAGCCCCAGCATTTT
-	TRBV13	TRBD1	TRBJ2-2	CASSSRQAGQAPNTGELFF	TGTGCCAGCAGCTCTCGCCAAGCTGGACAGGCCCCGAACACCGGGGAGCTGTTTTTT
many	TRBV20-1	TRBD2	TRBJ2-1	CSARVAGGPQEQFF	TGCAGTGCTAGAGTAGCGGGAGGGCCGCAAGAGCAGTTCTTC
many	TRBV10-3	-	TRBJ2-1	CAISGVGNEQFF	TGTGCCATCAGTGGGGTGGGAAATGAGCAGTTCTTC
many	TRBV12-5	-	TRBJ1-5	CASGLVVKSLGQPQHF	TGTGCTAGTGGTTTGGTAGTAAAATCCTTGGGTCAGCCCCAGCATTTT
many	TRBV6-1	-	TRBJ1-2	CASSRDWGIYGYTF	TGTGCCAGCAGTCGAGATTGGGGGATTTATGGCTACACCTTC
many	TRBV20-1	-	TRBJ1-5	CSAPGTGNQPQHF	TGCAGTGCCCCGGGTACGGGCAATCAGCCCCAGCATTTT
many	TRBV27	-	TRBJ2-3	CASSLSFVDTQYF	TGTGCCAGCAGTTTATCGTTTGTAGATACGCAGTATTTT
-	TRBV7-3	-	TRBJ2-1	CASSLVRGPYNEQFF	TGTGCCAGCAGCTTGGTGCGCGGGCCTTACAATGAGCAGTTCTTC
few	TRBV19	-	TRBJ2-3	CASRDRDFTDTQYF	TGTGCCAGCCGGGACCGAGACTTCACAGATACGCAGTATTTT
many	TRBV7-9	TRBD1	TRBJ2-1	CASHTRDRLLSSYNEQFF	TGTGCCAGCCACACCCGGGACAGATTATTAAGCTCCTACAATGAGCAGTTCTTC
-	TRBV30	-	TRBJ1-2	CAWSVQAGHYGYTF	TGTGCCTGGAGTGTACAAGCAGGGCACTATGGCTACACCTTC
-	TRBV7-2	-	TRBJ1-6	CASSLEAGLGSPLHF	TGTGCCAGCAGCTTAGAGGCAGGTCTGGGGTCACCCCTCCACTTT
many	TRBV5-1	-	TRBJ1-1	CASSSDGGSTEAFF	TGCGCCAGCAGCAGTGACGGGGGGAGCACTGAAGCTTTCTTT
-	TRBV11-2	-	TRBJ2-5	CASSLVQGQETQYF	TGTGCCAGCAGCTTAGTTCAGGGACAAGAGACCCAGTACTTC
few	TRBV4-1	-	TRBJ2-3	CASSQTPSGGDTDTQYF	TGCGCCAGCAGCCAAACACCCAGCGGAGGGGACACAGATACGCAGTATTTT
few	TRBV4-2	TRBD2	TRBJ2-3	CASSLNSGRAVDTQYF	TGTGCCAGCAGCCTCAATAGCGGGAGGGCGGTAGATACGCAGTATTTT
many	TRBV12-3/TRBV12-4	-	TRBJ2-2	CASSRQVPGELFF	TGTGCCAGCAGTCGACAGGTCCCCGGGGAGCTGTTTTTT
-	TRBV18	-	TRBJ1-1	CASSPQKNTEAFF	TGTGCCAGCTCACCTCAGAAGAACACTGAAGCTTTCTTT
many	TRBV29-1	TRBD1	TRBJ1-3	CSVARGQGAGNTIYF	TGCAGCGTAGCACGGGGACAGGGGGCGGGAAACACCATATATTTT
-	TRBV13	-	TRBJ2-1	CASSSLGSTPYNEQFF	TGTGCCAGCAGCTCTCTGGGGTCCACCCCCTACAATGAGCAGTTCTTC
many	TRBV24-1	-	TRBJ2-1	CATGHASSYNEQFF	TGTGCCACTGGTCACGCAAGCTCCTACAATGAGCAGTTCTTC
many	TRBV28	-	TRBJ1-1	CASSPARVSTEAFF	TGTGCCAGCAGCCCCGCCCGGGTATCGACTGAAGCTTTCTTT
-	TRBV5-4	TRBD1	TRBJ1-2	CASSFGTGGPYGYTF	TGTGCCAGCAGCTTCGGGACAGGGGGACCCTATGGCTACACCTTC
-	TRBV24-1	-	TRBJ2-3	CATNWGFPADTQYF	TGTGCCACGAACTGGGGTTTTCCAGCAGATACGCAGTATTTT